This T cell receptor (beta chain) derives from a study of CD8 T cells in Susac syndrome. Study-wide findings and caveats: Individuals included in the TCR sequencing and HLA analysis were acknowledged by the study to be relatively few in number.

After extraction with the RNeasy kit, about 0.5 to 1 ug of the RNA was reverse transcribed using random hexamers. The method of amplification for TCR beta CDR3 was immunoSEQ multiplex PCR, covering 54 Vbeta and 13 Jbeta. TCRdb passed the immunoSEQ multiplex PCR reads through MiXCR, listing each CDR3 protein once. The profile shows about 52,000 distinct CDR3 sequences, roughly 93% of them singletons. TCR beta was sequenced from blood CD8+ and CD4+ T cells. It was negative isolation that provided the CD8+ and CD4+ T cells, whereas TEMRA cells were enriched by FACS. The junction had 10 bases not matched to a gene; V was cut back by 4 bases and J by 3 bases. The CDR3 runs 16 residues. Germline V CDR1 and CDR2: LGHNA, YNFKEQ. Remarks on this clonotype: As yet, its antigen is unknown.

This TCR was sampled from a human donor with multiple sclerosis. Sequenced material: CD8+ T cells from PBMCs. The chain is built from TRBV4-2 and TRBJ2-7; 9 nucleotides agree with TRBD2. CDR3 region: CASSLSPTSGVYEQYF. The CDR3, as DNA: TGTGCCAGCAGCCTAAGCCCGACTAGCGGCGTCTACGAGCAGTACTTC.